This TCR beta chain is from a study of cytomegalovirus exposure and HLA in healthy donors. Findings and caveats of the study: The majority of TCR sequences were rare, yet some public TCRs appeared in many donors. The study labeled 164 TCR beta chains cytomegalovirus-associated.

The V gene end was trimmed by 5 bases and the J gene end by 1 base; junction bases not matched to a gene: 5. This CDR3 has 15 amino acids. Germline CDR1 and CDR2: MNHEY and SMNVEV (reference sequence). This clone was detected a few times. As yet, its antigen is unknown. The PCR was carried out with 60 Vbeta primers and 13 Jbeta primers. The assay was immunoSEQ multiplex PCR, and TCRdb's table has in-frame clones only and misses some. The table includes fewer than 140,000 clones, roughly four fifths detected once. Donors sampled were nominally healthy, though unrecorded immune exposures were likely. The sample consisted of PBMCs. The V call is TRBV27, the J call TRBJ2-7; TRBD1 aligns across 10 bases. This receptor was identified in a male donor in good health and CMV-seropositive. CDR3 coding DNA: TGTGCCAGCAGTCCCCGGGGACAGGGGTCCTACGAGCAGTACTTC. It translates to CASSPRGQGSYEQYF.